A selection of T cell receptor beta chains follows, all from one sample in a study of PD-1 blockade in mismatch repair-deficient tumors. Clones were sequenced by immunoSEQ multiplex PCR, and TCRdb holds only the in-frame ones, with some missing. The sample carries 55,000 to 85,000 clones, more than 75% recorded once. The sequences come from peripheral blood, collected 2 weeks after starting pembrolizumab. The receptor set was obtained from an adult with mismatch repair-deficient cancer. Each CDR3 is given with its conserved first and last residue. Fields, in order: clone size, V gene, J gene, D gene, CDR3 protein, CDR3 DNA. A D gene is named only where the DNA matches it firmly. Rows give clone size only sometimes, using once, few, many, or a class for an expanded clone.

size: .; V: TRBV6-1; J: TRBJ2-6; D: TRBD1; CDR3: CASRDRGTGANVLTF; DNA: TGTGCCAGCAGGGACAGGGGAACTGGGGCCAACGTCCTGACTTTC
size: .; V: TRBV7-9; J: TRBJ2-2; D: TRBD2; CDR3: CASRQGLAGVTGELFF; DNA: TGTGCCAGCAGACAAGGACTAGCGGGAGTCACCGGGGAGCTGTTTTTT
size: .; V: TRBV7-6; J: TRBJ1-3; D: TRBD1; CDR3: CASSRQTGAGNTIYF; DNA: TGTGCCAGCAGCCGTCAGACAGGGGCTGGAAACACCATATATTTT
size: .; V: TRBV6-1; J: TRBJ2-3; D: TRBD1; CDR3: CASRRDRVWPDTQYF; DNA: TGTGCCAGCAGGCGAGACAGGGTTTGGCCAGATACGCAGTATTTT
size: .; V: TRBV15; J: TRBJ2-7; D: .; CDR3: CATSRESRTYEQYF; DNA: TGTGCCACCAGCAGAGAATCCAGGACCTACGAGCAGTACTTC
size: once; V: TRBV5-1; J: TRBJ2-7; D: .; CDR3: CASSFGQAYEQYF; DNA: TGCGCCAGCAGCTTCGGGCAGGCCTACGAGCAGTACTTC
size: .; V: TRBV4-1; J: TRBJ2-2; D: .; CDR3: CASSRDSGNTGELFF; DNA: TGCGCCAGCAGCCGGGACTCCGGGAACACCGGGGAGCTGTTTTTT
size: .; V: TRBV4-1; J: TRBJ2-7; D: TRBD2; CDR3: CASSQVAGVSLNEQYF; DNA: TGCGCCAGCAGCCAAGTGGCGGGAGTATCCCTAAACGAGCAGTACTTC
size: .; V: TRBV2; J: TRBJ2-5; D: .; CDR3: CASRGVETQYF; DNA: TGTGCCTCCAGGGGGGTAGAGACCCAGTACTTC
size: .; V: TRBV30; J: TRBJ2-2; D: .; CDR3: CAWRGPNTGELFF; DNA: TGTGCCTGGAGGGGTCCTAACACCGGGGAGCTGTTTTTT